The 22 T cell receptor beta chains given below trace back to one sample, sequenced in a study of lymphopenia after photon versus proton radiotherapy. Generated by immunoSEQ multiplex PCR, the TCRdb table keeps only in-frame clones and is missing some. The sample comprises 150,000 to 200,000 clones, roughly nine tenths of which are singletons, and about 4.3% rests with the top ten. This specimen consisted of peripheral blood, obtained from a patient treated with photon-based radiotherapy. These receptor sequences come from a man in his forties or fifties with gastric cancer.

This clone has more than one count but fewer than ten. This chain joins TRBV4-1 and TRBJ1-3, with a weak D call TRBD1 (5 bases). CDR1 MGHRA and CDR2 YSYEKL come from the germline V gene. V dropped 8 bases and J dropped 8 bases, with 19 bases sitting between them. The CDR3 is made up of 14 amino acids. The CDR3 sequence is CASGLTGPKDTIYF. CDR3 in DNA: TGCGCCAGCGGATTGACGGGGCCTAAAGACACCATATATTTT.

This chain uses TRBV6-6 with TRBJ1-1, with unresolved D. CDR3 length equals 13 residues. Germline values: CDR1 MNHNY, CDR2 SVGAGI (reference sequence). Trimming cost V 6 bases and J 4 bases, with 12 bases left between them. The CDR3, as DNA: TGTGCCAGCAGCCCCAACGAGGCCACTGAAGCTTTCTTT. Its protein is CASSPNEATEAFF.

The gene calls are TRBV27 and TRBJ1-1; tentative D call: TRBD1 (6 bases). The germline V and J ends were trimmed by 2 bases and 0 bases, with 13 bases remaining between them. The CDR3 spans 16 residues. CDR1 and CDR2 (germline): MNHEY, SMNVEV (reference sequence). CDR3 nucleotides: TGTGCCAGCAGTTTACTCGGGGGGGGGCTGAACACTGAAGCTTTCTTT. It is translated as CASSLLGGGLNTEAFF.

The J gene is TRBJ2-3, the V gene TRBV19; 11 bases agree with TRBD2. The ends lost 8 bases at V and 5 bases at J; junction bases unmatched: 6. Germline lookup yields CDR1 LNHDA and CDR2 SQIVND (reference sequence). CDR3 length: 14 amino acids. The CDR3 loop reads CASSDSGRVDTQYF. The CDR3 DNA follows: TGTGCCAGTTCAGATAGCGGGAGGGTAGATACGCAGTATTTT.

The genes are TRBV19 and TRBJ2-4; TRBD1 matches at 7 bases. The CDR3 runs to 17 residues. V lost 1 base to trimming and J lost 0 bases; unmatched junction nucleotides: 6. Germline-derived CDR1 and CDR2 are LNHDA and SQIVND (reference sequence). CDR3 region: CASSIGTGTVAKNIQYF. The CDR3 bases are TGTGCCAGTAGTATAGGTACCGGGACAGTAGCCAAAAACATTCAGTACTTC.

CDR3 protein: CAISETGGDTGELFF. The CDR3 nucleotides are TGTGCCATCAGTGAGACAGGGGGCGATACCGGGGAGCTGTTTTTT. This chain connects TRBV10-3 to TRBJ2-2; 9 bases match TRBD1. CDR1 ENHRY and CDR2 SYGVKD come from the germline V gene. This CDR3 region has 15 residues. Unmatched junction bases numbered 3, after V lost 2 bases and J lost 5 bases.

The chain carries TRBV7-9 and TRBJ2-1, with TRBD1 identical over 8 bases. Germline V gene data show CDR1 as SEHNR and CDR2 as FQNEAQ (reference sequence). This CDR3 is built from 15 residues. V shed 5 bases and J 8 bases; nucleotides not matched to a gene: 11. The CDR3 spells CASSSPGTGGHEQFF. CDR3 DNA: TGTGCCAGCAGCAGTCCCGGGACAGGAGGACATGAGCAGTTCTTC.

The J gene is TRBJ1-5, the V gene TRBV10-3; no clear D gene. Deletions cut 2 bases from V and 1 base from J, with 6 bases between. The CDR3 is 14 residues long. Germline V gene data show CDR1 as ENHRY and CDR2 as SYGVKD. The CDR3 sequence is CAISEVVSNQPQHF. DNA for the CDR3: TGTGCCATCAGTGAGGTAGTGAGCAATCAGCCCCAGCATTTT.

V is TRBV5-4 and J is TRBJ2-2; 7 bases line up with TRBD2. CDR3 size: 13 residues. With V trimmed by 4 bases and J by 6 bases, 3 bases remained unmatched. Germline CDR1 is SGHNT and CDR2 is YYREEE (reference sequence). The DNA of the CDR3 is TGTGCCAGCAGCCCTACTAGCGCCGGGGAGCTGTTTTTT. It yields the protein CASSPTSAGELFF.

The CDR3 region is CASRWDRTRDGYTF. The CDR3 coding sequence is TGTGCCAGCAGATGGGACAGGACGAGAGATGGCTACACCTTC. The V and J genes are TRBV6-1 and TRBJ1-2, with 8 bases fitting TRBD1. J gave up 6 bases and V 6 bases, and 9 bases lay outside the gene matches. The germline gives CDR1 MNHNS, CDR2 SASEGT. The CDR3 is 14 amino acids.

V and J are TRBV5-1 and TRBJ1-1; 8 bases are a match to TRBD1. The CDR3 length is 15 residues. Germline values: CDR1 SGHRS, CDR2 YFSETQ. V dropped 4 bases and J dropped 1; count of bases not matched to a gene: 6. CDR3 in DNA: TGCGCCAGCAGCCCGTGGACAGGGTCGAACACTGAAGCTTTCTTT. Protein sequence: CASSPWTGSNTEAFF.

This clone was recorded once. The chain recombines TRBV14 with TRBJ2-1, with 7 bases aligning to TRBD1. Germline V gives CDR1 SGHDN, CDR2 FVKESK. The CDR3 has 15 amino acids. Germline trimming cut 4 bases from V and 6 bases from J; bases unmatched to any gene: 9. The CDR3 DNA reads TGTGCCAGCAGCCCTCTCACAGGGGTTATCAATGAGCAGTTCTTC. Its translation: CASSPLTGVINEQFF.

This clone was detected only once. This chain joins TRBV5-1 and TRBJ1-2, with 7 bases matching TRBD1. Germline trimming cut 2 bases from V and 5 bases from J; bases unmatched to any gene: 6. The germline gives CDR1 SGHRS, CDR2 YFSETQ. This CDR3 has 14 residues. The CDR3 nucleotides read TGCGCCAGCAGCTTCGATGGGACAGTTTATGGCTACACCTTC. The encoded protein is CASSFDGTVYGYTF.

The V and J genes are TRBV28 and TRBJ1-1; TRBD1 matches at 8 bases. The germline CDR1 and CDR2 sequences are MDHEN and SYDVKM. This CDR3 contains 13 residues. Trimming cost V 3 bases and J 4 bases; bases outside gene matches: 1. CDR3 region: CASSFQGATEAFF. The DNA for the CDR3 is TGTGCCAGCAGTTTCCAGGGGGCCACTGAAGCTTTCTTT.

CDR3: CASRGANTGELFF. Written as DNA, the CDR3 is TGTGCCAGCAGGGGGGCCAACACCGGGGAGCTGTTTTTT. The V gene is TRBV6-5, the J gene TRBJ2-2; a weak D match, TRBD1 (6 bases). The CDR3 has 13 residues. V lost 6 bases to trimming and J lost 2 bases, with 7 bases between them. Germline V gene sequence: CDR1 MNHEY, CDR2 SVGAGI.

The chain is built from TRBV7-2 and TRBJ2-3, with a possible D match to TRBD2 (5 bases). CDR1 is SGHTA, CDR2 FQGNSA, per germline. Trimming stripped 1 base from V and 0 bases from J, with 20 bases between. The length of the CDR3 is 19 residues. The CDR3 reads CASSLVKRPAWESTDTQYF. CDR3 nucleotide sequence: TGTGCCAGCAGCTTAGTTAAAAGGCCGGCTTGGGAGAGCACAGATACGCAGTATTTT. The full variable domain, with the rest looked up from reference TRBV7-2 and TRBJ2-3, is GAGVSQSPSNKVTEKGKDVELRCDPISGHTALYWYRQSLGQGLEFLIYFQGNSAPDKSGLPSDRFSAERTGGSVSTLTIQRTQQEDSAVYLCASSLVKRPAWESTDTQYFGPGTRLTVL.

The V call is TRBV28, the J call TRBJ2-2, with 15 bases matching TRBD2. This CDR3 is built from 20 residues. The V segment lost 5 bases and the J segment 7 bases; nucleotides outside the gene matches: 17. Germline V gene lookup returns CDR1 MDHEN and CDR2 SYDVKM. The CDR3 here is CASSPATVGLAGGPGGELFF. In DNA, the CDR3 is TGTGCCAGCAGTCCCGCGACAGTCGGACTAGCGGGAGGGCCTGGCGGGGAGCTGTTTTTT.

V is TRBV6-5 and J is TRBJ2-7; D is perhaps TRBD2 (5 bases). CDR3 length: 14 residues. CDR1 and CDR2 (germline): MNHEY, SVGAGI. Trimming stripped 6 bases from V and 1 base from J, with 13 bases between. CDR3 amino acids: CASSPGGGSYEQYF. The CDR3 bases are TGTGCCAGCAGCCCCGGCGGCGGGTCCTACGAGCAGTACTTC.

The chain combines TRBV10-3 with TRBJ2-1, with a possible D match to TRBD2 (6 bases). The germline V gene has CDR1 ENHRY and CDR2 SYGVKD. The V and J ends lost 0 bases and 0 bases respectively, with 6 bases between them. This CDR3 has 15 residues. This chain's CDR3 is CAISESGGSYNEQFF. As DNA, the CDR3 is TGTGCCATCAGTGAGTCGGGGGGCTCCTACAATGAGCAGTTCTTC.

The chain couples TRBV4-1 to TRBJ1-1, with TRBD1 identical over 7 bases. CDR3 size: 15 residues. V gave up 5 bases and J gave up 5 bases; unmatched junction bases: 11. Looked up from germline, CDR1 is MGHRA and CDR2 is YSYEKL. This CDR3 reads CASSNLDRRRTEAFF. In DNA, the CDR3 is TGCGCCAGCAGCAACCTGGACAGGCGTAGGACTGAAGCTTTCTTT.

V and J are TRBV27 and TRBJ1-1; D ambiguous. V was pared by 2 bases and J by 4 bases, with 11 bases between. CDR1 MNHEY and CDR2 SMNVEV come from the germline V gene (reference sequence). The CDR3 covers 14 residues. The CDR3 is CASSLSSLATEAFF. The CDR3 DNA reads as TGTGCCAGCAGTTTAAGCAGCCTGGCCACTGAAGCTTTCTTT.

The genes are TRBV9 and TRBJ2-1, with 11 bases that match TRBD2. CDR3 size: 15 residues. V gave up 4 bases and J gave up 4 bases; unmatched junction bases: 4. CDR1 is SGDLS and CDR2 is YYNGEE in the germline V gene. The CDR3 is CASSPGTSGYNEQFF. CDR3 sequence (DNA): TGTGCCAGCAGCCCAGGGACTAGCGGTTACAATGAGCAGTTCTTC.